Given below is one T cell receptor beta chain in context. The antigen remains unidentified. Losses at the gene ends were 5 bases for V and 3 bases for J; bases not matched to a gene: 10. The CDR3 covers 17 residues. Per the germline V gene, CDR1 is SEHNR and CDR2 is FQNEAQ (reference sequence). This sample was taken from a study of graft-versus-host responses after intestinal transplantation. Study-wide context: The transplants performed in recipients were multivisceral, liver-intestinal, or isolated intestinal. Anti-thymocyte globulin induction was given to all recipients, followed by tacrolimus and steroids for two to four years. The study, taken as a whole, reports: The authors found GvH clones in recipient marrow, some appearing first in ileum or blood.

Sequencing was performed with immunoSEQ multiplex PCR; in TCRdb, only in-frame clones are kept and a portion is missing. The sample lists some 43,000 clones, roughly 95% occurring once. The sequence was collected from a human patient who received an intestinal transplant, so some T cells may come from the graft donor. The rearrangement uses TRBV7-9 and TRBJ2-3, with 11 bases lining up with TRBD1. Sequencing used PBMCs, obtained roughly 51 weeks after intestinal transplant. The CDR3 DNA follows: TGTGCCAGCAGCATTGGACAGGGGGCGATGGGTACAGATACGCAGTATTTT. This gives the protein CASSIGQGAMGTDTQYF.